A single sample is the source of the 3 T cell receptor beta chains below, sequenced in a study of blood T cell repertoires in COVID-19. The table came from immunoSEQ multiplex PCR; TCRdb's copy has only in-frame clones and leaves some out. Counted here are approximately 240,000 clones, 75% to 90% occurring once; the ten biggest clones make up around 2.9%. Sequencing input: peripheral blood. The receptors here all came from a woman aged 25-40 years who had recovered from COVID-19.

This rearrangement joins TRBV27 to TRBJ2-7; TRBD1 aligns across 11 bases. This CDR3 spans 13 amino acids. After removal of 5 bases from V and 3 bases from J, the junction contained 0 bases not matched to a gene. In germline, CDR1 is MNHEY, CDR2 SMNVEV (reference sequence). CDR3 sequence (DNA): TGTGCCAGCAGTGGGACAGGGGGCTACGAGCAGTACTTC. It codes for CASSGTGGYEQYF.

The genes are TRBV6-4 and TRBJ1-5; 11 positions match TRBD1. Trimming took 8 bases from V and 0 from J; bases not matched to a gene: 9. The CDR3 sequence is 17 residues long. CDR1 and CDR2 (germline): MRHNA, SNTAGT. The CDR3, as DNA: TGTGCCAGCGTCCCCGGGACAGGGGGTATTAGCAATCAGCCCCAGCATTTT. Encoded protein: CASVPGTGGISNQPQHF.

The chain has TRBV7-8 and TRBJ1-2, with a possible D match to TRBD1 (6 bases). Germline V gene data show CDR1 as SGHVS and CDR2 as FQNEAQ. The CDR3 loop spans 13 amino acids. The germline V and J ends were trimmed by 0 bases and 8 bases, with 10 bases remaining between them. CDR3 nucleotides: TGTGCCAGCAGCTTAGCAGGGGGAGAAGGCTACACCTTC. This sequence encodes CASSLAGGEGYTF.